This TCR beta chain was retrieved from a study of human T cells and chemical hapten exposure. Study-wide results and limits: Once DPC sensitization occurred, TCRs above 1 in 1000 frequency showed no change.

Individual cDNA molecules received unique molecular identifiers in the library. TCRdb passed the RACE reads through MiXCR, listing each CDR3 protein once. The table includes approximately 350,000 distinct CDR3 sequences, about 7% detected once. Concerning this clonotype itself: Its antigen is not known.

V trimming: 6 bases; J trimming: 4 bases; junction bases outside the gene matches: 11. Per the germline V gene, CDR1 is MNHNS and CDR2 is SASEGT. CDR3 length: 15 residues. Time point described: patch test 1, 2 weeks after DPC sensitization. Stated treatment: therapeutic diphenylcyclopropenone sensitization with weekly scalp DPC. Sequencing was performed on whole blood, taken in connection with sensitization to the hapten diphenylcyclopropenone (DPC). This TCR was recovered from a woman aged 18-35 years with alopecia areata. Some clones in this sample may be carry-over from other donors' samples. This chain connects TRBV6-1 to TRBJ2-7; 8 bases are shared with TRBD1. CDR3 amino acids: CASSLRWTGPYEQYF. The CDR3 nucleotides read TGTGCCAGCAGCCTTCGGTGGACAGGGCCGTACGAGCAGTACTTC.